This T cell receptor beta chain emerged from a study of OX40 agonist ivuxolimab in advanced cancers. The CDR3 covers 11 residues. The V end was cut by 6 bases, the J end by 4 bases, with 10 bases between. Germline V lookup: CDR1 DFQATT, CDR2 SNEGSKA (reference sequence). Assay: immunoSEQ multiplex PCR; the TCRdb copy retains only in-frame clones and omits some. The sample consists of around 34,000 clones, around 90% of them appearing once. The TCR comes from an adult with an advanced solid tumor such as melanoma, head and neck, liver or kidney cancer. The specimen was CD4+ or CD8+ T cells sorted from blood, collected in a trial of the OX40 agonist ivuxolimab. The chain has TRBV20-1 and TRBJ2-7; D possibly corresponds to TRBD1 (6 bases). The CDR3 loop reads CSARDMYEQYF. Here the CDR3 DNA reads TGCAGTGCCAGGGACATGTACGAGCAGTACTTC.